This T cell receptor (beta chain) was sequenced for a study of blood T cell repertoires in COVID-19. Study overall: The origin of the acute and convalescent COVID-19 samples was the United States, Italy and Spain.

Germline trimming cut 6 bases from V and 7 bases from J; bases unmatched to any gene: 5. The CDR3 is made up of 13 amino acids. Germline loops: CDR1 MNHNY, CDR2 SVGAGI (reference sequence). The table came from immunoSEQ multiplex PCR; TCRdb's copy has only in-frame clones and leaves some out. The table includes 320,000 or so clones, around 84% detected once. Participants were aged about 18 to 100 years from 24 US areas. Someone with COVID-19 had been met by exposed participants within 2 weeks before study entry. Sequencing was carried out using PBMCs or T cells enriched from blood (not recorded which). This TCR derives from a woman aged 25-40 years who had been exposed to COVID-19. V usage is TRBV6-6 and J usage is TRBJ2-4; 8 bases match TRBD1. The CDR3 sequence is CASSQGAMNIQYF. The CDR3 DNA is TGTGCCAGCAGCCAGGGGGCGATGAACATTCAGTACTTC.